This T cell receptor beta chain was obtained from a study of beta chain features in type 1 diabetes. Broader study findings: Type 1 diabetes patients had fewer VDJ junction insertions and more deletions. TCRB CDR3s were moderately but significantly shorter in Type 1 diabetes patients in all four CD4+ subsets. A potential PCR bias toward shorter templates would be equal in patient and control samples.

Blood was drawn once from each donor into heparinised tubes. The draws averaged around 110 mL. As concerns this clone: Its target is not known.

The whole isolated RNA underwent reverse transcription, so sequencing captured expressed TCRB transcripts. The assay was immunoSEQ multiplex PCR, and TCRdb's table has in-frame clones only and misses some. The sample has some 40,000 clones, roughly 49% seen once. The CDR3 runs 15 residues. V shed 4 bases and J shed 6 bases, with 16 bases lying between them. Germline loops: CDR1 SGHVS, CDR2 FQNEAQ. The sequence came from a woman between 18 and 29 years old in good health. Sequenced: central memory CD4+ T cells from blood. The chain carries TRBV7-8 and TRBJ1-5; D perhaps matches TRBD1 (5 bases). As DNA, the CDR3 is TGTGCCAGCAGCTCCCAGCGGGGGAGGGCTCAGCCCCAGCATTTT. Translated, it gives CASSSQRGRAQPQHF.